The 20 T cell receptor beta chains presented below share a single source sample, sequenced in a study of blood T cell repertoires in COVID-19 (dated by TCRdb to 2018 to 2021). The library was obtained by the immunoSEQ multiplex PCR assay. Sourced from immuneACCESS, this table was stored by TCRdb with only in-frame sequences that have V and J called. A share of the clones is absent; for the studies checked, an unresolved V gene accounts for under half, and the remainder has no known explanation. Counted in this sample were roughly 99,000 clones; about 90% of them appeared once. The ten largest clones represent around 2% of the sample. The material sequenced was peripheral blood. All receptors come from a man in his fifties with COVID-19, enrolled during active disease.

The chain recombines TRBV15 with TRBJ2-4; D possibly corresponds to TRBD2 (5 bases). V dropped 1 base and J dropped 5 bases, with 15 bases sitting between them. The length of the CDR3 is 16 residues. The germline V gene has CDR1 LNHNV and CDR2 YYDKDF (reference sequence). CDR3 bases: TGTGCCACCAGCAGAGGTCCTTCGGCGGGTGAAAACATTCAGTACTTC. It codes for CATSRGPSAGENIQYF. Together with reference TRBV15 and TRBJ2-4, the CDR3 gives the full variable domain: DAMVIQNPRYQVTQFGKPVTLSCSQTLNHNVMYWYQQKSSQAPKLLFHYYDKDFNNEADTPDNFQSRRPNTSFCFLDIRSPGLGDTAMYLCATSRGPSAGENIQYFGAGTRLSVL.

The V gene is TRBV5-1, the J gene TRBJ1-4; D is ambiguous. In germline, CDR1 is SGHRS, CDR2 YFSETQ. CDR3 length: 17 residues. The V end lost 4 bases, the J end lost 0 bases, and 16 bases lay between the germline ends. The CDR3 region is CASSPNGVLSTNEKLFF. The CDR3 DNA sequence: TGCGCCAGCAGCCCCAACGGGGTCCTATCAACTAATGAAAAACTGTTTTTT.

This clone was seen only a few times. J is TRBJ1-1 and V is TRBV6-4; D gene unclear. V was shortened by 6 bases and J by 1 base, with 9 bases between the two germline ends. This CDR3 contains 13 residues. Germline CDR1 and CDR2: MRHNA and SNTAGT. The CDR3 DNA reads as TGTGCCAGCAGCCAAACGGGGAACACTGAAGCTTTCTTT. Protein: CASSQTGNTEAFF.

V gene TRBV5-1 combines with J gene TRBJ2-3; no clear D gene. The V gene lost 1 base and the J gene lost 5 bases, with 17 bases spanning the gap. Germline loops: CDR1 SGHRS, CDR2 YFSETQ. The CDR3 extends over 16 amino acids. The CDR3 DNA sequence: TGCGCCAGCAGCTTGTCGTTACAGCCCCTGGGAGATACGCAGTATTTT. Residues: CASSLSLQPLGDTQYF.

This rearrangement joins TRBV29-1 to TRBJ2-2; unclear D gene. This CDR3 spans 13 amino acids. The V and J ends lost 4 bases and 3 bases respectively, with 9 bases between them. The V gene's germline CDR1 is SQVTM and CDR2 ANQGSEA. CDR3 sequence: CSVASVHTGELFF. The CDR3 DNA reads as TGCAGCGTTGCGTCAGTACACACCGGGGAGCTGTTTTTT.

The J gene is TRBJ2-7, the V gene TRBV5-1; 8 positions agree with TRBD2. The CDR3 loop spans 16 amino acids. The trim removed 0 bases at V and 4 bases at J, leaving 9 bases unmatched. Germline CDR1 and CDR2: SGHRS and YFSETQ. Written as DNA, the CDR3 is TGCGCCAGCAGCTTGGGGCGGGGGGACCGCGGGTACGAGCAGTACTTC. Translation: CASSLGRGDRGYEQYF.

Only one count was recorded for this clone. J is TRBJ2-1 and V is TRBV14; 8 nucleotides agree with TRBD1. CDR3 size: 17 residues. Germline V gene lookup returns CDR1 SGHDN and CDR2 FVKESK. V lost 2 bases to trimming and J lost 4 bases; unmatched junction nucleotides: 10. CDR3 coding DNA: TGTGCCAGCAGCCAATGGAGTCAGGGGGCTAAATACAATGAGCAGTTCTTC. Amino acids: CASSQWSQGAKYNEQFF.

This sequence joins TRBV5-1 and TRBJ2-6; 8 nucleotides agree with TRBD2. Germline loops: CDR1 SGHRS, CDR2 YFSETQ. V gave up 5 bases and J gave up 0 bases; unmatched junction bases: 10. The CDR3 is 18 residues long. Here the CDR3 reads CASRTAGGRSSGANVLTF. The CDR3 DNA follows: TGCGCCAGCAGGACTGCGGGGGGACGTAGCTCTGGGGCCAACGTCCTGACTTTC.

DNA of the CDR3: TGTGCCAGCAGTCCTACACCGGGACAGGGTGTCCGAGGCTACACCTTC. Residues: CASSPTPGQGVRGYTF. The chain is built from TRBV28 and TRBJ1-2; 9 nucleotides match TRBD1. CDR1 is MDHEN and CDR2 is SYDVKM in the germline V gene. V lost 5 bases, J lost 8 bases, and 15 bases stayed unmatched. The CDR3 covers 16 residues.

The rearrangement uses TRBV27 and TRBJ2-1; D unclear. Between the trimmed V and J ends, which lost 3 bases and 4 bases, there was a span of 16 bases. This CDR3 spans 16 amino acids. Looked up from germline, CDR1 is MNHEY and CDR2 is SMNVEV (reference sequence). The CDR3 loop is CASSFRGQQLYNEQFF. For the CDR3, the DNA is TGTGCCAGCAGTTTCCGCGGTCAGCAACTATACAATGAGCAGTTCTTC.

The V call is TRBV18, the J call TRBJ1-4, with 8 nucleotides matching TRBD1. From germline, CDR1 is KGHSH and CDR2 LQKENI. The CDR3 is made up of 15 amino acids. The J segment lost 7 bases and the V segment lost 3 bases, leaving 7 bases of the junction unmatched. This CDR3 is CASSPSTGGVEKLFF. Here the CDR3 DNA reads TGTGCCAGCTCACCGAGCACAGGGGGAGTTGAAAAACTGTTTTTT.

The J gene is TRBJ2-1, the V gene TRBV7-3; D perhaps matches TRBD2 (6 bases). In germline, CDR1 is SGHTA, CDR2 FQGTGA. Between the trimmed V and J ends, which lost 5 bases and 4 bases, there was a span of 15 bases. The CDR3 has 15 amino acids. The CDR3 region is CASSPGGNSYNEQFF. Here the CDR3 DNA reads TGTGCCAGCAGCCCAGGAGGGAATTCGTACAATGAGCAGTTCTTC. The entire variable domain, with the rest obtained from reference TRBV7-3 and TRBJ2-1, is as follows: GAGVSQTPSNKVTEKGKYVELRCDPISGHTALYWYRQSLGQGPEFLIYFQGTGAADDSGLPNDRFFAVRPEGSVSTLKIQRTERGDSAVYLCASSPGGNSYNEQFFGPGTRLTVL.

The rearrangement uses TRBV19 and TRBJ2-7; 8 bases are shared with TRBD2. V was clipped by 7 bases and J by 4 bases; unmatched bases: 15. Germline assignment: CDR1 LNHDA and CDR2 SQIVND (reference sequence). CDR3 length: 16 residues. CDR3 sequence: CASKEAGARGRYEQYF. CDR3 DNA sequence: TGTGCCAGTAAAGAAGCGGGGGCCCGGGGAAGGTACGAGCAGTACTTC.

This chain connects TRBV6-5 to TRBJ2-7; weak D call: TRBD1 (7 bases). The V gene's germline CDR1 is MNHEY and CDR2 SVGAGI. Trimming took 0 bases from V and 7 from J, leaving 19 bases between them. There are 16 residues in the CDR3. The CDR3 reads CASSYSAGGTAFEQYF. For the CDR3, the DNA is TGTGCCAGCAGTTACTCCGCAGGCGGGACAGCCTTTGAGCAGTACTTC.

This clone was seen a handful of times. V is TRBV19 and J is TRBJ1-6, with no clear D. Deletions cut 7 bases from V and 2 bases from J, with 9 bases between. The CDR3 covers 14 residues. The germline V gene has CDR1 LNHDA and CDR2 SQIVND (reference sequence). CDR3 amino acids: CASTSTAYNSPLHF. CDR3 DNA: TGTGCCAGTACGTCCACGGCCTATAATTCACCCCTCCACTTT.

J is TRBJ2-1 and V is TRBV3-1 (or the pseudogene TRBV3-2); tentatively, D is TRBD2 (5 bases). Germline V CDR1 and CDR2: LGHDT, YNNKEL (reference sequence). The CDR3 length is 14 residues. The ends were cut back, 0 bases at V and 9 bases at J, with 12 bases in the middle. The CDR3, as DNA: TGTGCCAGCAGCCAAGATCCCATAGCGAGTGAGCAGTTCTTC. Its translation is CASSQDPIASEQFF.

V gene TRBV7-3 combines with J gene TRBJ2-2; TRBD1 might be the D (5 bases). The CDR3 runs 14 residues. Per germline, CDR1 SGHTA and CDR2 FQGTGA. The germline V and J ends were trimmed by 7 bases and 4 bases, with 13 bases remaining between them. In DNA, the CDR3 is TGTGCCAGCACCTACCAGGGAAGCACCGGGGAGCTGTTTTTT. As protein: CASTYQGSTGELFF. The full variable domain, with the rest looked up from reference TRBV7-3 and TRBJ2-2, is GAGVSQTPSNKVTEKGKYVELRCDPISGHTALYWYRQSLGQGPEFLIYFQGTGAADDSGLPNDRFFAVRPEGSVSTLKIQRTERGDSAVYLCASTYQGSTGELFFGEGSRLTVL.

This clone was recorded once. This chain links TRBV7-3 with TRBJ2-7, with D possibly TRBD2 on 6 matching bases. This CDR3 has 14 amino acids. Germline loops: CDR1 SGHTA, CDR2 FQGTGA. V lost 2 bases and J 3 bases, leaving 11 bases between the germline ends. The CDR3 bases are TGTGCCAGCAGCTTAGACGGAGGGCTCTACGAGCAGTACTTC. This gives the protein CASSLDGGLYEQYF.

The V and J genes are TRBV28 and TRBJ1-2, with D unclear. CDR1 and CDR2 (germline): MDHEN, SYDVKM. Deletions cut 1 base from V and 1 base from J, with 7 bases between. This CDR3 has 14 residues. The CDR3 protein is CASSLFTYNYGYTF. In DNA, the CDR3 is TGTGCCAGCAGTTTATTCACCTATAACTATGGCTACACCTTC.

The sample holds a few counts of this clone. The J gene is TRBJ1-2, the V gene TRBV27, with TRBD1 matching 8 bases. V lost 6 bases, J lost 7 bases, and 7 bases stayed unmatched. Germline V CDR1 and CDR2: MNHEY, SMNVEV (reference sequence). This CDR3 comprises 13 residues. The CDR3 DNA is TGTGCCAGCAGCACTAACAGGGGGTCTGGCTACACCTTC. As protein: CASSTNRGSGYTF.